This T cell receptor beta chain stems from a study of blood T cells in healthy people across ages. This clonotype was observed a few times. Its antigen is currently unknown. Then a second PCR, running about 6 to 11 cycles, was carried out with a sample-barcoded 5' primer and a J-beta primer mix. A single record per CDR3 protein comes from TCRdb applying MiXCR to the 5' RACE reads. The table shows about 1,500,000 distinct CDR3 sequences, with 42% occurring only once. CDR3 length: 15 amino acids. The study drew donors from healthy Caucasian individuals in Russia aged roughly 6 to 90. General study findings and limits: Both higher diversity and more naive CD4+ cells marked long-lived donors when set against aged donors.

This TCR was sampled from a woman aged 18-35 years in good health. The chain links TRBV21-1 to TRBJ2-3; the D segment call TRBD1 is taken from the table without a DNA check. TRBV21-1 counts as a pseudogene. The specimen sequenced was blood. The CDR3 sequence: CASIPDRSSTDTQYF. The CDR3 DNA sequence: TGTGCCAGCATTCCCGACCGCTCTAGCACAGATACGCAGTATTTT.